These T cell receptor beta chains were read from a single sample in a study of control samples from healthy donors and cancer patients. TCRdb's table, derived via immunoSEQ multiplex PCR, lists solely in-frame clones and lacks some. The data show tens of thousands of clones, with about 83% seen just once and approximately 25% held by the top ten. The sequenced material came from PBMCs. These receptors were obtained from a man in his sixties with head and neck cancer. CDR3s include the opening cysteine and the closing phenylalanine or tryptophan. Each record gives: J gene, D gene, V gene, clone size, CDR3 DNA, CDR3 protein. D genes are given only for firm matches. Size values are once, few and many counts, or a class for expanded clones, and some rows have none.

TRBJ2-3 TRBD2 TRBV9 NA TGTGCCAGCAGCGTTCAAGCGGGACTCACAGATACGCAGTATTTT CASSVQAGLTDTQYF
TRBJ1-2 NA TRBV30 NA TGTGCCTGGAGTTCCTGGACGGGCGGCGGCTATGGCTACACCTTC CAWSSWTGGGYGYTF
TRBJ2-7 TRBD1 TRBV5-4 NA TGTGCCAGCAGATGGGACAGGGATTCCTCCTACGAGCAGTACTTC CASRWDRDSSYEQYF
TRBJ1-2 NA TRBV6-2/TRBV6-3 NA TGTGCCAGCACCCCCTGGGGGGCAGGATATGGCTACACCTTC CASTPWGAGYGYTF
TRBJ2-3 TRBD2 TRBV29-1 NA TGCAGCGAAACTAGCGATAGCACAGATACGCAGTATTTT CSETSDSTDTQYF
TRBJ2-5 NA TRBV2 NA TGTGCCAGCAGTGACCAGCTGCAAGAGACCCAGTACTTC CASSDQLQETQYF
TRBJ2-6 NA TRBV10-3 NA TGTGCCATCAGTGAGTCGACCGGGGCCAACGTCCTGACTTTC CAISESTGANVLTF
TRBJ1-4 TRBD1 TRBV7-8 NA TGTGCCAGCAGCTTAGCGAGACAGGGGGTTGCTAATGAAAAACTGTTTTTT CASSLARQGVANEKLFF
TRBJ2-1 NA TRBV5-4 NA TGTGCCAGCAGCTTGGACCTAGGGCTATACAATGAGCAGTTCTTC CASSLDLGLYNEQFF
TRBJ2-5 NA TRBV4-1 NA TGCGCCAGCAGCGAGTGGGGGGAGACCCAGTACTTC CASSEWGETQYF
TRBJ2-1 NA TRBV6-2/TRBV6-3 medium-sized TGTGCCAGCAGTTACCTTGCGGAACAAAACAATGAGCAGTTCTTC CASSYLAEQNNEQFF
TRBJ2-7 TRBD1 TRBV6-1 NA TGTGCCAGCAGTGATAGGGACAGTCAATACGAGCAGTACTTC CASSDRDSQYEQYF
TRBJ1-1 NA TRBV3-1/TRBV3-2 NA TGTGCCAGCAGCCAAGATGCGTCAGTAATGAACACTGAAGCTTTCTTT CASSQDASVMNTEAFF
TRBJ2-3 TRBD1 TRBV5-1 once TGCGCCAGCATGGGCACAGGGGGTACAGATACGCAGTATTTT CASMGTGGTDTQYF
TRBJ1-1 NA TRBV2 few TGTGCCAGCAGCGCGACGGGGATGGGGGGAGGAAGAAACACTGAAGCTTTCTTT CASSATGMGGGRNTEAFF
TRBJ1-2 NA TRBV14 NA TGTGCCAGCAGCCAAAGGACCTATGGCTACACCTTC CASSQRTYGYTF
TRBJ2-1 NA TRBV15 NA TGTGCCACCAGCGCCCAGCGGGCAGCCTGGGACAATGAGCAGTTCTTC CATSAQRAAWDNEQFF
TRBJ2-5 NA TRBV11-3 NA TGTGCCAGCAGCTTATCAGGGGAAGAGACCCAGTACTTC CASSLSGEETQYF
TRBJ1-2 TRBD1 TRBV7-2 once TGTGCCAGCAGCTTAGGGGGACAGGGCTATGGCTACACCTTC CASSLGGQGYGYTF
TRBJ2-5 NA TRBV5-1 NA TGCGCCAGCAGCTTGGCCGGGGTGGGGGCTAGGCAGACCCAGTACTTC CASSLAGVGARQTQYF
TRBJ2-7 NA TRBV7-9 NA TGTGCCAGCATCAGGGAGGACGGAGCCTACGAGCAGTACTTC CASIREDGAYEQYF
TRBJ2-1 TRBD2 TRBV27 NA TGTGCCAGCAGTTTCTCGGCAGGGGGTAGCGGGAGAACCTACAATGAGCAGTTCTTC CASSFSAGGSGRTYNEQFF
TRBJ2-3 TRBD2 TRBV5-4 NA TGTGCCAGCAGCTTGGGTATGACAGCGGGGGGGCAAACAGATACGCAGTATTTT CASSLGMTAGGQTDTQYF
TRBJ1-4 TRBD1 TRBV5-1 NA TGCGCCAGCAGCACCGGGACAGAGCGGAATGAAAAACTGTTTTTT CASSTGTERNEKLFF
TRBJ2-2 TRBD1 TRBV6-5 once TGTGCCAGCAGTTATCAGACAGGGTCGAACACCGGGGAGCTGTTTTTT CASSYQTGSNTGELFF
TRBJ2-1 TRBD2 TRBV11-1 NA TGTGCCAGCAGCTTTTTTCGGCTAGCGGGAGAGGAGCAGTTCTTC CASSFFRLAGEEQFF
TRBJ2-1 TRBD2 TRBV5-5 NA TGTGCCAGCAGCTTAGTTGGGACTAAACCCAATGAGCAGTTCTTC CASSLVGTKPNEQFF
TRBJ2-6 NA TRBV6-1 once TGTGCCAGCAGTGAACTTTTGACAGGCTCTGGGGCCAACGTCCTGACTTTC CASSELLTGSGANVLTF
TRBJ2-6 NA TRBV27 few TGTGCCAGCAGTTCATTCCGAGGGGCTGGGGCCAACGTCCTGACTTTC CASSSFRGAGANVLTF
TRBJ2-7 NA TRBV6-5 once TGTGCCAGCAGTTCCCTAGGGGTCCCCTCTTCCTACGAGCAGTACTTC CASSSLGVPSSYEQYF
TRBJ2-1 TRBD1 TRBV18 NA TGTGCCAGCTCATCCCGGACAGGCGCCAATGAGCAGTTCTTC CASSSRTGANEQFF
TRBJ2-5 NA TRBV7-9 NA TGTGCCAGCAGCTCCACAGGGAACGTCCAAGAGACCCAGTACTTC CASSSTGNVQETQYF
TRBJ1-1 NA TRBV30 NA TGTGCCTGGAGTGTTGAGAGACAGGAAGCTTTCTTT CAWSVERQEAFF
TRBJ2-3 NA TRBV29-1 NA TGCAGCGTTGTGGGGGTTGTCGGGGCAGATACGCAGTATTTT CSVVGVVGADTQYF
TRBJ2-1 NA TRBV10-3 NA TGTGCCATGGGGACTCAACGCGGAAATGAGCAGTTCTTC CAMGTQRGNEQFF
TRBJ1-5 TRBD1 TRBV28 NA TGTGCCAGCAGCCCCGCGATTGGGGACAGGGGATCTCAGCCCCAGCATTTT CASSPAIGDRGSQPQHF
TRBJ1-2 NA TRBV10-3 few TGTGCCATCAGTGAGTCGATAGTTGGGCCGACCTATGGCTACACCTTC CAISESIVGPTYGYTF
TRBJ1-6 NA TRBV12-3/TRBV12-4 NA TGTGCCAGCAGTACAGGGAGGGATTCACCCCTCCACTTT CASSTGRDSPLHF
TRBJ2-7 TRBD2 TRBV15 NA TGTGCCACCAGCAAAGGGACTACCTCCTACGAGCAGTACTTC CATSKGTTSYEQYF
TRBJ2-6 NA TRBV3-1/TRBV3-2 NA TGTGCCAGCAGCCAAGACAGTTCTGGGGCCAACGTCCTGACTTTC CASSQDSSGANVLTF
TRBJ2-7 NA TRBV9 NA TGTGCCAGCAGCGTTTGGGACGGGGCATTGATGGAGCAGTACTTC CASSVWDGALMEQYF
TRBJ2-1 NA TRBV10-3 NA TGTGCCATCAGTGCCGGGAGCCACAATGAGCAGTTCTTC CAISAGSHNEQFF